The present T cell receptor (beta chain) was sequenced within a study of blood T cell repertoires in COVID-19. Study details: Collection of acute and convalescent COVID-19 samples took place in the United States, Italy and Spain. PBMCs, B-cell-depleted T cells, or T cells provided the cDNA or gDNA that made up the material.

Original processing notes: Reference gene primer amplification in the assay estimated nucleated cell counts. Clones were sequenced by immunoSEQ multiplex PCR, and TCRdb holds only the in-frame ones, with some missing. V, J and clone size were drawn from that table, and D and trimming were deduced from the DNA. The table shows 110,000 to 150,000 clones, with roughly four fifths occurring only once. CDR1 is LNHNV and CDR2 is YYDKDF in the germline V gene (reference sequence). Trimming took 0 bases from V and 5 from J, leaving 10 bases between them. This CDR3 region has 15 residues. The sequencing sample was made of peripheral blood. This chain uses TRBV15 with TRBJ2-2; unclear D gene. The clonotype was recovered from a man aged 80 or over with acute or convalescent COVID-19. CDR3 nucleotides: TGTGCCACCAGCAGAGACGCAATTCAGACCGGGGAGCTGTTTTTT. It translates to CATSRDAIQTGELFF.